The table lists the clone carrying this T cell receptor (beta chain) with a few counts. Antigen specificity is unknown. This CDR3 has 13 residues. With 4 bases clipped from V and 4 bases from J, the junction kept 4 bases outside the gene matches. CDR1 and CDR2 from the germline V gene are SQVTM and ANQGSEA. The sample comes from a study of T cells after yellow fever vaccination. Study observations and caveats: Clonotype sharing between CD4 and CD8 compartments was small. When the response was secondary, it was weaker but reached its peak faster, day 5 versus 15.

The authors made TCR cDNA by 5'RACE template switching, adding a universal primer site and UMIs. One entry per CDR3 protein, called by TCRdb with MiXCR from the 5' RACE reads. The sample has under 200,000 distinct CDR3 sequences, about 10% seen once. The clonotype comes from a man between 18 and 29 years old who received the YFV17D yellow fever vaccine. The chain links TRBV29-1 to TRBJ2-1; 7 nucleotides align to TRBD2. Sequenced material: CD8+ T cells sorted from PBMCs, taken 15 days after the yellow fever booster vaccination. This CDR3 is CSVVPAGYNEQFF. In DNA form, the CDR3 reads TGCAGCGTTGTGCCAGCGGGGTACAATGAGCAGTTCTTC.